What follows are 11 T cell receptor beta chains derived from one specimen sequenced in a study of blood T cell repertoires in COVID-19 (dated by TCRdb to between 2020 and 2021). The method was the immunoSEQ multiplex PCR assay. TCRdb took this table from immuneACCESS and kept in-frame rearrangements with V and J called. Such tables lack part of the clones; where checked against another copy, unresolved V genes explain under half of the gap, and the rest is unexplained. Here the sample has under 250,000 clones; about 90% occur a single time. Less than 4.5% of the sample comes from the top ten. The specimen sequenced was PBMCs or T cells enriched from blood (not recorded which). Receptor source: a woman in her 30s with acute COVID-19.

The genes are TRBV10-1 and TRBJ2-7, with TRBD1 matching over 8 bases. Germline V gives CDR1 WNHNN, CDR2 SYGVQD (reference sequence). V shed 7 bases, J shed 5 bases, and the junction held 7 bases outside the gene matches. This CDR3 is 13 amino acids long. CDR3 residues: CASIEDREDEQYF. The CDR3 DNA reads TGCGCCAGCATCGAGGACAGGGAGGACGAGCAGTACTTC.

This clone was recorded once. This chain uses TRBV14 with TRBJ2-2, with TRBD2 matching 7 bases. The CDR3 is made up of 17 amino acids. Per germline, CDR1 SGHDN and CDR2 FVKESK. V trimming: 3 bases; J trimming: 1 base; junction bases outside the gene matches: 8. The CDR3 protein is CASSHTVREVNTGELFF. Written as DNA, the CDR3 is TGTGCCAGCAGCCATACGGTTCGGGAGGTGAACACCGGGGAGCTGTTTTTT.

The V and J genes are TRBV11-2 and TRBJ2-7, with TRBD1 as a possible D gene (7 bases). The CDR3 is 17 amino acids. V was pared by 0 bases and J by 5 bases, with 20 bases between. CDR1 is SGHAT and CDR2 is FQNNGV in the germline V gene. The CDR3 reads CASSLDGLGQGGNEQYF. The CDR3 nucleotides are TGTGCCAGCAGCTTAGATGGTTTAGGGCAGGGGGGCAACGAGCAGTACTTC.

Worth noting for this clone: An end of the junction does not agree with germline; a read error may underlie this. The chain carries TRBV14 and TRBJ2-7; 7 positions agree with TRBD2. The CDR3 is 17 residues long. Germline values: CDR1 SGHDN, CDR2 FVKESK. CDR3 in amino acids: CASSQAFYHTEGEGPHF. In DNA form, the CDR3 reads TGTGCCAGCAGCCAAGCTTTTTACCACACGGAAGGGGAGGGCCCCCACTTC.

The chain employs TRBV28 and TRBJ1-5; 7 bases fit TRBD1. J was trimmed by 6 bases and V by 4 bases; bases with no gene match: 6. This CDR3 comprises 14 residues. The germline V gene has CDR1 MDHEN and CDR2 SYDVKM. CDR3 sequence (DNA): TGTGCCAGCAGTTACACAGGGGCGTCTCAGCCCCAGCATTTT. Its translation is CASSYTGASQPQHF.

The chain carries TRBV7-8 and TRBJ2-7, with 8 bases lining up with TRBD1. This CDR3 is built from 14 residues. Germline V lookup: CDR1 SGHVS, CDR2 FQNEAQ. The V segment lost 3 bases and the J segment 2 bases; nucleotides outside the gene matches: 3. The chain's CDR3 is CASSLMDRAYEQYF. Here the CDR3 DNA reads TGTGCCAGCAGCTTGATGGACAGGGCCTACGAGCAGTACTTC.

CDR3 nucleotides: TGTGCCAGCAGTTCCCGTGGGGGGGGGAGAGATTCACCCCTCCACTTT. It codes for CASSSRGGGRDSPLHF. This rearrangement joins TRBV6-5 to TRBJ1-6; TRBD1 is a possible D gene (5 bases). V shed 4 bases and J shed 8 bases, with 18 bases lying between them. CDR3 length: 16 residues. Germline V gene lookup returns CDR1 MNHEY and CDR2 SVGAGI.

This chain uses TRBV6-5 with TRBJ2-1; TRBD2 agrees at 10 bases. This CDR3 region has 15 residues. After removal of 4 bases from V and 11 bases from J, the junction contained 11 bases not matched to a gene. CDR1 is MNHEY, CDR2 SVGAGI, per germline. CDR3 sequence (DNA): TGTGCCAGCAGTTTCTCCGGGACTAGCGAATTTCAGCAGTTCTTC. Translated: CASSFSGTSEFQQFF.

This clone was counted a few times. V usage is TRBV3-1 (or the pseudogene TRBV3-2) and J usage is TRBJ2-5, with 11 bases identical to TRBD2. Germline-derived CDR1 and CDR2 are LGHDT and YNNKEL (reference sequence). With 1 base clipped from V and 4 bases from J, the junction kept 11 bases outside the gene matches. The length of the CDR3 is 18 residues. DNA of the CDR3: TGTGCCAGCAGCCAAGCGAGCTGGGGAACTAGCGGGGGAGAGACCCAGTACTTC. Residues: CASSQASWGTSGGETQYF.

This clone was found once. The J gene is TRBJ1-2, the V gene TRBV7-9, with TRBD1 identical over 9 bases. The CDR3 loop spans 15 amino acids. J was trimmed by 7 bases and V by 4 bases; bases with no gene match: 10. Germline CDR1 SEHNR, CDR2 FQNEAQ (reference sequence). The CDR3 protein is CASSSAGTGLIGYTF. DNA of the CDR3: TGTGCCAGCAGCTCAGCCGGGACAGGGTTGATTGGCTACACCTTC.

In the case of this clone: An end of the junction does not agree with germline; a read error may underlie this. The rearrangement joins TRBV18 to TRBJ2-5, with D possibly TRBD2 on 6 matching bases. The CDR3 totals 13 residues. Germline V CDR1 and CDR2: KGHSH, LQKENI. Here the CDR3 reads CASSGGDQENQYF. The CDR3 DNA reads TGTGCCAGCTCCGGGGGAGACCAAGAGAACCAGTACTTC.